The 27 T cell receptor beta chains in this list originate from one sample, sequenced in a study of T cells in Graves' hyperthyroidism and ophthalmopathy. TCR beta CDR3 sequences were amplified from RNA transcripts. Using the HTBI primer set, a first-round RT-PCR was run on the TCR CDR3. TCRdb passed the multiplex PCR reads through MiXCR, listing each CDR3 protein once. The sample carries 45,000 to 60,000 distinct CDR3 sequences, about 49% recorded once. Material: blood. The receptors come from a woman in her twenties or thirties with Graves' ophthalmopathy.

This rearrangement joins TRBV20-1 to TRBJ1-2; TRBD1 matches 10 bases. J was trimmed by 5 bases and V by 0 bases; bases with no gene match: 12. This CDR3 region has 17 residues. CDR1 and CDR2 from the germline V gene are DFQATT and SNEGSKA (reference sequence). The CDR3 DNA is TGCAGTGCTAGAGACCCCGGGACAGGGGCCCTTAGTTATGGCTACACCTTC. As protein: CSARDPGTGALSYGYTF.

Details on this clonotype: Its ends do not fully match the called genes, so a read error is possible. The J gene is TRBJ1-5, the V gene TRBV19; TRBD1 aligns across 9 bases. The CDR3 loop spans 16 amino acids. The germline V gene encodes CDR1 LNHDA and CDR2 SQIVND (reference sequence). The CDR3 spells CASSLLGGQGYQPHHF. The CDR3, as DNA: TGTGCCAGTAGCCTCTTAGGGGGACAGGGTTATCAGCCCCATCATTTT. Filled out from reference TRBV19 and TRBJ1-5, the complete variable domain reads DGGITQSPKYLFRKEGQNVTLSCEQNLNHDAMYWYRQDPGQGLRLIYYSQIVNDFQKGDIAEGYSVSREKKESFPLTVTSAQKNPTAFYLCASSLLGGQGYQPHHFGDGTRLSIL.

The chain links TRBV10-3 to TRBJ2-7; 10 positions match TRBD2. Germline V lookup: CDR1 ENHRY, CDR2 SYGVKD. The V and J ends lost 10 bases and 6 bases, in that order; junction bases with no gene match: 18. The CDR3 has 16 amino acids. For the CDR3, the DNA is TGTGCCAACAGGGTTGCGCTAGCGGGAGTCCTGCGCGAGCAGTACTTC. Protein: CANRVALAGVLREQYF.

This clonotype was recorded many times. This sequence joins TRBV28 and TRBJ2-7, with no clear D. CDR3 size: 13 residues. Deletions cut 7 bases from V and 9 bases from J, with 19 bases between. Germline CDR1 reads MDHEN; CDR2 reads SYDVKM. CDR3 nucleotides: TGTGCCAGCATAGGGCCGGGTTCGCTAGGGCAGTACTTC. Residues: CASIGPGSLGQYF.

This clonotype occurred many times. This sequence joins TRBV19 and TRBJ2-5, with 7 bases matching TRBD2. CDR1 and CDR2 from the germline V gene are LNHDA and SQIVND (reference sequence). With 3 bases clipped from V and 7 bases from J, the junction kept 2 bases outside the gene matches. This CDR3 region has 12 residues. CDR3 sequence: CASSMSGATQYF. The CDR3 DNA sequence: TGTGCCAGTAGTATGAGCGGGGCGACCCAGTACTTC.

The chain couples TRBV5-4 to TRBJ2-3, with TRBD1 matching over 9 bases. Germline V CDR1 and CDR2: SGHNT, YYREEE (reference sequence). This CDR3 spans 16 amino acids. Trimming at V came to 2 bases and at J to 1 base, leaving 5 bases not matched to a gene. CDR3 in DNA: TGTGCCAGCAGCTTAGACAGGGGGAGTGGCACAGATACGCAGTATTTT. Protein: CASSLDRGSGTDTQYF.

In nucleotides, the CDR3 is TGTGCCAGCAGTCACAGGGGGCGTCATAATGAGCAGTTCTTC. Translation: CASSHRGRHNEQFF. J is TRBJ2-1 and V is TRBV6-5; 9 bases agree with TRBD1. This CDR3 is 14 amino acids long. V shed 5 bases and J 7 bases; nucleotides not matched to a gene: 6. CDR1 MNHEY and CDR2 SVGAGI come from the germline V gene.

The table lists this clonotype with many counts. The gene calls are TRBV2 and TRBJ1-5, with 7 bases that match TRBD1. The length of the CDR3 is 12 residues. Germline CDR1 and CDR2: SNHLY and FYNNEI. The V and J ends lost 7 bases and 9 bases, in that order; junction bases with no gene match: 6. The CDR3 DNA reads as TGTGCCAGCAAAGAACAGGGGCGGCCCCAGCATTTT. Its translation is CASKEQGRPQHF.

V gene TRBV20-1 combines with J gene TRBJ2-1; 11 bases are a match to TRBD2. This CDR3 is 14 amino acids long. The J segment lost 9 bases and the V segment lost 5 bases, leaving 9 bases of the junction unmatched. Germline values: CDR1 DFQATT, CDR2 SNEGSKA (reference sequence). CDR3 sequence reads: CSAGALAGVAEQFF. As DNA, the CDR3 is TGCAGTGCTGGGGCACTAGCGGGAGTGGCTGAGCAGTTCTTC.

The chain carries TRBV25-1 and TRBJ1-2; no clear D gene. Trimming removed 6 bases at V and 5 bases at J, with 10 bases between. CDR1 and CDR2 from the germline V gene are MGHDK and SYGVNS. CDR3 length equals 12 residues. The CDR3 region has the DNA TGTGCCAGCAGCCTTGGTAGTTATGGCTACACCTTC. Protein product: CASSLGSYGYTF.

As regards this clonotype: At one end the junction does not follow the germline gene, possibly because of a read error. The chain is built from TRBV20-1 and TRBJ1-2; the D gene is possibly TRBD1 (5 bases). The V gene's germline CDR1 is DFQATT and CDR2 SNEGSKA (reference sequence). This CDR3 has 17 amino acids. The CDR3 spells CSARGEAGSPNTYGDTF. The CDR3 nucleotides read TGCAGTGCTAGAGGGGAGGCAGGGTCCCCGAACACCTATGGCGACACCTTC.

The rearrangement links TRBV27 to TRBJ2-3, with D unclear. Trimming took off 9 bases at V and 6 bases at J, with 19 bases between the two ends. Germline assignment: CDR1 MNHEY and CDR2 SMNVEV (reference sequence). CDR3 length equals 14 residues. CDR3 region: CASTSVGPMDTQYF. The CDR3 region has the DNA TGTGCCAGTACGAGTGTGGGCCCAATGGATACGCAGTATTTT.

The chain combines TRBV2 with TRBJ2-7, with D perhaps matching TRBD1 (6 bases). V was cut by 3 bases and J by 9 bases, with 12 bases left in between. Germline V lookup: CDR1 SNHLY, CDR2 FYNNEI. CDR3 length: 12 residues. The CDR3 sequence: CASSEGAQSQYF. The DNA for the CDR3 is TGTGCCAGCAGTGAGGGGGCTCAATCGCAGTACTTC. Based on the CDR3 plus reference TRBV2 and TRBJ2-7, the full variable domain is EPEVTQTPSHQVTQMGQEVILRCVPISNHLYFYWYRQILGQKVEFLVSFYNNEISEKSEIFDDQFSVERPDGSNFTLKIRSTKLEDSAMYFCASSEGAQSQYFGPGTRLTVT.

This clonotype was counted ten times or more. This chain connects TRBV4-1 to TRBJ1-2; 7 bases match TRBD1. The germline V gene has CDR1 MGHRA and CDR2 YSYEKL. Germline trimming cut 1 base from V and 4 bases from J; bases unmatched to any gene: 0. CDR3 length: 13 amino acids. This chain's CDR3 is CASSQGQGYGYTF. CDR3 DNA: TGCGCCAGCAGCCAAGGACAGGGCTATGGCTACACCTTC.

This chain connects TRBV9 to TRBJ1-6, with D possibly matching TRBD1 (5 bases). V lost 4 bases, J lost 7 bases, and 15 bases lay in between. Germline CDR1 and CDR2: SGDLS and YYNGEE. The CDR3 runs to 15 residues. The CDR3 DNA sequence: TGTGCCAGCAGCCCGGGTTTACCAGGGAATTCACCCCTCCACTTT. Protein product: CASSPGLPGNSPLHF.

The CDR3 protein is CASSPGTGSGANVNNSPLHF. DNA for the CDR3: TGCGCCAGCAGCCCCGGGACAGGGTCCGGGGCCAACGTAAATAATTCACCCCTCCACTTT. The V and J genes are TRBV5-1 and TRBJ1-6, with 9 bases fitting TRBD1. The CDR3 is 20 amino acids. Germline assignment: CDR1 SGHRS and CDR2 YFSETQ. V dropped 4 bases and J dropped 5; count of bases not matched to a gene: 19.

In regard to this clonotype: As the CDR3 is not closed by the conserved phenylalanine or tryptophan, this likely results from a read error. No DNA is shown, since the ends of the CDR3 on it are uncertain; the CDR3 is the one TCRdb lists. This sequence joins TRBV7-9 and TRBJ2-7; the D call TRBD2 from the table was never checked on the DNA. The CDR3 has 9 residues if both end residues are counted. Per germline, CDR1 SEHNR and CDR2 FQNEAQ (reference sequence). CDR3 in amino acids: CASSRWLAG.

This clonotype was counted ten times or more. The rearrangement links TRBV5-4 to TRBJ2-2, with TRBD2 as a possible D gene (6 bases). The V and J ends lost 0 bases and 6 bases respectively, with 12 bases between them. The germline V gene encodes CDR1 SGHNT and CDR2 YYREEE (reference sequence). This CDR3 has 15 residues. The CDR3: CASSLESWGAGELFF. The DNA for the CDR3 is TGTGCCAGCAGCTTGGAGTCCTGGGGGGCCGGGGAGCTGTTTTTT.

This clonotype was counted ten times or more. The V and J genes are TRBV11-3 and TRBJ2-1; the match to TRBD2 covers 10 bases. CDR1 is SGHNT, CDR2 YENEEA, per germline. This CDR3 is built from 15 residues. The V segment lost 5 bases and the J segment 8 bases; nucleotides outside the gene matches: 9. DNA for the CDR3: TGTGCCAGCAGCCCAGGAAGTAGCGGGAGGTATGAGCAGTTCTTC. Protein: CASSPGSSGRYEQFF.

J is TRBJ2-5 and V is TRBV20-1, with TRBD2 matching over 8 bases. J was trimmed by 5 bases and V by 3 bases; bases with no gene match: 8. CDR1 and CDR2 from the germline V gene are DFQATT and SNEGSKA (reference sequence). The CDR3 covers 14 residues. CDR3 coding DNA: TGCAGTGCTAGCACAGCGGGAGTGGCTGAGACCCAGTACTTC. Translated, it gives CSASTAGVAETQYF.

This clonotype came up many times. The CDR3 is CASSQEGWSSGNTIYF. The CDR3 nucleotides are TGCGCCAGCAGCCAAGAGGGCTGGAGCTCTGGAAACACCATATATTTT. This sequence joins TRBV4-1 and TRBJ1-3; D ambiguous. Per germline, CDR1 MGHRA and CDR2 YSYEKL. Deletions cut 0 bases from V and 0 bases from J, with 9 bases between. The CDR3 length is 16 residues.

This chain uses TRBV7-9 with TRBJ1-4, with a weak D call TRBD1 (6 bases). This CDR3 is built from 13 residues. Trimming stripped 4 bases from V and 11 bases from J, with 14 bases between. Germline CDR1 SEHNR, CDR2 FQNEAQ (reference sequence). In DNA form, the CDR3 reads TGTGCCAGCAGCTCCGGGACAAGTGAGAAACTGTTTTTT. Translating gives CASSSGTSEKLFF.

This clonotype was counted a single time. The chain employs TRBV20-1 and TRBJ2-1; 8 nucleotides agree with TRBD1. The CDR3 sequence is 16 residues long. CDR1 and CDR2 from the germline V gene are DFQATT and SNEGSKA (reference sequence). Germline trimming cut 6 bases from V and 1 base from J; bases unmatched to any gene: 11. This chain's CDR3 is CSAQDRAGRSYNEQFF. CDR3 bases: TGCAGTGCGCAGGACAGGGCGGGAAGGTCCTACAATGAGCAGTTCTTC.

This clonotype was seen many times. This rearrangement joins TRBV7-9 to TRBJ1-1; no firm D call. CDR3 length equals 12 residues. Looked up from germline, CDR1 is SEHNR and CDR2 is FQNEAQ (reference sequence). V was pared by 5 bases and J by 5 bases, with 9 bases between. The chain's CDR3 is CASSPVGTEAFF. DNA for the CDR3: TGTGCCAGCAGCCCGGTTGGGACTGAAGCTTTCTTT.

This clonotype was counted many times. The rearrangement uses TRBV9 and TRBJ2-7; D may be TRBD2 (6 bases). The CDR3 consists of 15 residues. Trimming pared 4 bases from V and 3 bases from J, leaving 17 bases between. Per germline, CDR1 SGDLS and CDR2 YYNGEE. The CDR3 DNA reads TGTGCCAGCAGCCCAAACCGGGACTCCAACTACGAGCAGTACTTC. Its protein product is CASSPNRDSNYEQYF.

A note on this clonotype: No conserved phenylalanine or tryptophan is present at the end of the CDR3, so a read error is the likely explanation. The chain links TRBV20-1 to TRBJ2-3; the match to TRBD2 covers 8 bases. Germline-derived CDR1 and CDR2 are DFQATT and SNEGSKA (reference sequence). The CDR3 is 14 amino acids. J lost 6 bases, V lost 6 bases, and 11 bases had no gene match. The CDR3 sequence is CSALLAERTDTQYL. The DNA of the CDR3 is TGCAGTGCCTTACTAGCGGAAAGAACTGATACGCAGTATCTT.

The rearrangement links TRBV29-1 to TRBJ1-4, with D possibly being TRBD1 (6 bases). The CDR3 totals 15 residues. V shed 6 bases and J shed 5 bases, with 19 bases lying between them. Germline V gives CDR1 SQVTM, CDR2 ANQGSEA. The CDR3 DNA is TGCAGCGTGGGAACAGGGAGAGGCACGAATGAAAAACTGTTTTTT. It codes for CSVGTGRGTNEKLFF.